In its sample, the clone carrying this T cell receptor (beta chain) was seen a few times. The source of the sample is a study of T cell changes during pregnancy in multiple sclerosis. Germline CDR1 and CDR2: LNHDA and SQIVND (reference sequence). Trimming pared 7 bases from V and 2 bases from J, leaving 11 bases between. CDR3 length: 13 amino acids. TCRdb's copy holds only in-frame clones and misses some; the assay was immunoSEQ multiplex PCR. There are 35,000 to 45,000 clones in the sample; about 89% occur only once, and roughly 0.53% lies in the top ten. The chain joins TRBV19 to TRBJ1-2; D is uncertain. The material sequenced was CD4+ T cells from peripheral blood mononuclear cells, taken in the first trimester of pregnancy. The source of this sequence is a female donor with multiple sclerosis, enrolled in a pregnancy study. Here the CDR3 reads CASTEAWNYGYTF. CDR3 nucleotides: TGTGCCAGTACCGAGGCCTGGAACTATGGCTACACCTTC.